The rows below give T cell receptor beta chains drawn from one sample of a study of T cell repertoires in cytomegalovirus infection. TCRdb re-derived calls from the reads in MiXCR, one entry per CDR3 protein. The sample comprises approximately 260,000 distinct CDR3 sequences, over 15% of which are singletons, and more than 45% rests with the top ten. The sequencing sample was made of CD8+ T cells from PBMCs. The receptors were sampled from a human donor in good health (CMV status not recorded). Some clones in this sample may be carry-over from other donors' samples. Both conserved end residues are part of each CDR3. Each record gives: D gene, J gene, clone size, V gene, CDR3 protein, CDR3 DNA. A D gene is named only where the DNA matches it firmly. Clone size appears in some rows only: once, few, many, or a class for an expanded clone.

d_call: .
j_call: TRBJ1-2
clone_size: many
v_call: TRBV7-8
cdr3_aa: CASSLVGGQYGYTF
cdr3_nt: TGTGCCAGCAGCTTAGTTGGGGGGCAATATGGCTACACCTTC

d_call: .
j_call: TRBJ1-3
clone_size: .
v_call: TRBV28
cdr3_aa: CASSLEGSLPLASGNTIYF
cdr3_nt: TGTGCCAGCAGTTTAGAGGGTTCGCTACCGCTTGCCTCTGGAAACACCATATATTTT

d_call: TRBD1
j_call: TRBJ2-2
clone_size: few
v_call: TRBV2
cdr3_aa: CASSGDRAGTGELFF
cdr3_nt: TGTGCCAGCAGTGGGGACAGGGCGGGCACCGGGGAGCTGTTTTTT

d_call: .
j_call: TRBJ1-4
clone_size: .
v_call: TRBV4-2
cdr3_aa: CASSQGPGWGEKLFF
cdr3_nt: TGTGCCAGCAGCCAAGGGCCAGGGTGGGGCGAAAAACTGTTTTTT

d_call: TRBD2
j_call: TRBJ2-3
clone_size: many
v_call: TRBV7-8
cdr3_aa: CASSWGLAGGETQYF
cdr3_nt: TGTGCCAGCAGCTGGGGACTAGCGGGGGGAGAAACGCAGTATTTT

d_call: TRBD2
j_call: TRBJ2-3
clone_size: many
v_call: TRBV12-3/TRBV12-4
cdr3_aa: CASSRREADTQYF
cdr3_nt: TGTGCCAGCAGTCGCCGGGAGGCAGATACGCAGTATTTT

d_call: TRBD1
j_call: TRBJ2-1
clone_size: many
v_call: TRBV29-1
cdr3_aa: CSVEEGQGNEQFF
cdr3_nt: TGCAGCGTTGAAGAAGGACAGGGGAATGAGCAGTTCTTC

d_call: TRBD1
j_call: TRBJ2-1
clone_size: .
v_call: TRBV28
cdr3_aa: CASSGTDSYNEQFF
cdr3_nt: TGTGCCAGCAGTGGGACAGACTCCTACAATGAGCAGTTCTTC

d_call: .
j_call: TRBJ1-1
clone_size: .
v_call: TRBV19
cdr3_aa: CAAQGSSMNTEAFF
cdr3_nt: TGTGCCGCGCAGGGATCTTCGATGAACACTGAAGCTTTCTTT

d_call: .
j_call: TRBJ2-4
clone_size: .
v_call: TRBV10-3
cdr3_aa: CAISESEGPPRDVLGAKNIQYF
cdr3_nt: TGTGCCATCAGTGAGTCAGAAGGCCCCCCGAGAGACGTCCTCGGAGCCAAAAACATTCAGTACTTC

d_call: TRBD1
j_call: TRBJ2-6
clone_size: few
v_call: TRBV15
cdr3_aa: CATSVDRGSANVLTF
cdr3_nt: TGTGCCACCAGCGTCGACAGGGGATCTGCCAACGTCCTGACTTTC

d_call: TRBD1
j_call: TRBJ1-2
clone_size: .
v_call: TRBV12-3/TRBV12-4
cdr3_aa: CASSFSTGRGYTF
cdr3_nt: TGTGCCAGCAGTTTTTCGACAGGGAGAGGCTACACCTTC

d_call: .
j_call: TRBJ2-7
clone_size: many
v_call: TRBV7-2
cdr3_aa: CASSLSTATGSYEQYF
cdr3_nt: TGTGCCAGCAGCTTATCAACGGCCACCGGATCCTACGAGCAGTACTTC

d_call: TRBD2
j_call: TRBJ2-3
clone_size: .
v_call: TRBV11-2
cdr3_aa: CASSLGRPSGAPRDTQYF
cdr3_nt: TGTGCCAGCAGCTTAGGGAGGCCTAGCGGGGCCCCCAGGGATACGCAGTATTTT

d_call: .
j_call: TRBJ1-1
clone_size: .
v_call: TRBV2
cdr3_aa: CASGWGLNTEAFF
cdr3_nt: TGTGCCAGCGGGTGGGGGCTCAACACTGAAGCTTTCTTT

d_call: TRBD1
j_call: TRBJ2-7
clone_size: many
v_call: TRBV6-1
cdr3_aa: CASSGPGQGQVYEQYF
cdr3_nt: TGTGCCAGCAGTGGGCCGGGACAGGGTCAAGTATACGAGCAGTACTTC

d_call: .
j_call: TRBJ2-7
clone_size: .
v_call: TRBV7-9
cdr3_aa: CASSLPGTFEQYF
cdr3_nt: TGTGCCAGCAGCCTTCCCGGGACCTTCGAGCAGTACTTC

d_call: .
j_call: TRBJ1-4
clone_size: many
v_call: TRBV7-9
cdr3_aa: CASSPGGKLFF
cdr3_nt: TGTGCCAGCAGCCCGGGTGGGAAACTGTTTTTT

d_call: .
j_call: TRBJ2-5
clone_size: .
v_call: TRBV25-1
cdr3_aa: CASMEETQYF
cdr3_nt: TGTGCCAGCATGGAAGAGACCCAGTACTTC

d_call: .
j_call: TRBJ1-6
clone_size: .
v_call: TRBV15
cdr3_aa: CATSSLTEENSPLHF
cdr3_nt: TGTGCCACCAGCAGCTTGACAGAGGAGAATTCACCCCTCCACTTT

d_call: .
j_call: TRBJ2-5
clone_size: .
v_call: TRBV2
cdr3_aa: CASSEAPGSQETQYF
cdr3_nt: TGTGCCAGCAGTGAAGCCCCCGGGAGCCAAGAGACCCAGTACTTC

d_call: .
j_call: TRBJ2-7
clone_size: .
v_call: TRBV27
cdr3_aa: CASGPATASSYEQYF
cdr3_nt: TGTGCCAGCGGCCCGGCGACAGCTAGCTCCTACGAGCAGTACTTC

d_call: .
j_call: TRBJ2-5
clone_size: .
v_call: TRBV28
cdr3_aa: CASSFPDLGDQETQYF
cdr3_nt: TGTGCCAGCAGTTTCCCGGACCTAGGGGACCAAGAGACCCAGTACTTC

d_call: TRBD1
j_call: TRBJ2-5
clone_size: .
v_call: TRBV10-3
cdr3_aa: CAISESGQAQETQYF
cdr3_nt: TGTGCCATCAGTGAATCGGGACAGGCCCAAGAGACCCAGTACTTC

d_call: .
j_call: TRBJ2-1
clone_size: many
v_call: TRBV7-2
cdr3_aa: CASSSQGISYNEQFF
cdr3_nt: TGTGCCAGCAGCTCTCAGGGGATCTCCTACAATGAGCAGTTCTTC

d_call: .
j_call: TRBJ1-1
clone_size: few
v_call: TRBV28
cdr3_aa: CASSLFRFGGAEAFF
cdr3_nt: TGTGCCAGCAGTTTATTTCGTTTCGGAGGGGCTGAAGCTTTCTTT

d_call: .
j_call: TRBJ2-1
clone_size: many
v_call: TRBV7-6
cdr3_aa: CASSSLRGEQFF
cdr3_nt: TGTGCCAGCAGCTCCCTCAGGGGTGAGCAGTTCTTC

d_call: .
j_call: TRBJ2-1
clone_size: .
v_call: TRBV19
cdr3_aa: CASSIVGGRNNEQFF
cdr3_nt: TGTGCCAGTAGTATAGTGGGGGGGCGGAACAATGAGCAGTTCTTC

d_call: .
j_call: TRBJ1-4
clone_size: few
v_call: TRBV27
cdr3_aa: CASSLGHHEKLFF
cdr3_nt: TGTGCCAGCAGTTTAGGACATCATGAAAAACTGTTTTTT

d_call: .
j_call: TRBJ1-2
clone_size: .
v_call: TRBV7-9
cdr3_aa: CASSARDGSVYGYTF
cdr3_nt: TGTGCCAGCAGCGCCCGGGACGGGTCCGTTTATGGCTACACCTTC

d_call: .
j_call: TRBJ1-2
clone_size: few
v_call: TRBV7-2
cdr3_aa: CASSLAGGAYYGYTF
cdr3_nt: TGTGCCAGCAGCTTAGCTGGGGGCGCGTACTATGGCTACACCTTC

d_call: TRBD1
j_call: TRBJ2-7
clone_size: many
v_call: TRBV7-2
cdr3_aa: CASSYRTGGTNEQYF
cdr3_nt: TGTGCCAGCAGCTACCGGACAGGGGGCACGAACGAGCAGTACTTC

d_call: .
j_call: TRBJ2-7
clone_size: .
v_call: TRBV7-6
cdr3_aa: CASSLGMGIHSYEQYF
cdr3_nt: TGTGCCAGCAGCTTAGGGATGGGGATTCACTCCTACGAGCAGTACTTC

d_call: .
j_call: TRBJ1-1
clone_size: many
v_call: TRBV6-6
cdr3_aa: CASSYSVDFSTGLEAFF
cdr3_nt: TGTGCCAGCAGTTACTCTGTCGATTTTAGTACAGGGTTGGAAGCTTTCTTT

d_call: .
j_call: TRBJ2-1
clone_size: many
v_call: TRBV7-9
cdr3_aa: CASSLNGNNEQFF
cdr3_nt: TGTGCCAGCAGCTTAAACGGAAACAATGAGCAGTTCTTC

d_call: TRBD2
j_call: TRBJ2-2
clone_size: few
v_call: TRBV18
cdr3_aa: CASSPASGGRRGTGELFF
cdr3_nt: TGTGCCAGCTCACCCGCTAGCGGGGGACGACGTGGAACCGGGGAGCTGTTTTTT

d_call: TRBD1
j_call: TRBJ1-5
clone_size: .
v_call: TRBV7-9
cdr3_aa: CASSTGGTGIGNQPQHF
cdr3_nt: TGTGCCAGCAGCACGGGGGGGACAGGGATCGGCAATCAGCCCCAGCATTTT

d_call: TRBD2
j_call: TRBJ2-1
clone_size: .
v_call: TRBV20-1
cdr3_aa: CSARNAPSGGASEQFF
cdr3_nt: TGCAGTGCTAGAAACGCTCCTAGCGGGGGGGCGAGTGAGCAGTTCTTC

d_call: TRBD1
j_call: TRBJ2-7
clone_size: .
v_call: TRBV6-1
cdr3_aa: CASSQPGQASYEQYF
cdr3_nt: TGTGCCAGCAGCCAACCGGGACAGGCTTCCTACGAGCAGTACTTC

d_call: .
j_call: TRBJ2-7
clone_size: few
v_call: TRBV19
cdr3_aa: CASSIGGIDRNF
cdr3_nt: TGTGCCAGTAGTATAGGAGGGATCGATAGGAATTTC

d_call: .
j_call: TRBJ2-1
clone_size: many
v_call: TRBV12-3/TRBV12-4
cdr3_aa: CASSLGQTYNEQFF
cdr3_nt: TGTGCCAGCAGTTTAGGACAGACATACAATGAGCAGTTCTTC

d_call: .
j_call: TRBJ1-6
clone_size: many
v_call: TRBV4-1
cdr3_aa: CASSPSQGGQSPLHF
cdr3_nt: TGCGCCAGCAGCCCCTCGCAGGGCGGGCAGTCACCCCTCCACTTT

d_call: .
j_call: TRBJ2-2
clone_size: many
v_call: TRBV6-1
cdr3_aa: CASSQEEGMPGELFF
cdr3_nt: TGTGCCAGCAGTCAGGAGGAGGGGATGCCCGGGGAGCTGTTTTTT

d_call: .
j_call: TRBJ1-1
clone_size: many
v_call: TRBV5-1
cdr3_aa: CASSVQLSNTEAFF
cdr3_nt: TGCGCCAGCAGCGTACAGCTATCCAACACTGAAGCTTTCTTT

d_call: .
j_call: TRBJ2-2
clone_size: .
v_call: TRBV28
cdr3_aa: CASSPRPELANGELFF
cdr3_nt: TGTGCCAGCAGTCCTCGCCCCGAACTAGCTAACGGGGAGCTGTTTTTT

d_call: TRBD2
j_call: TRBJ2-7
clone_size: few
v_call: TRBV4-1
cdr3_aa: CASSQVPSGTSSYEQYF
cdr3_nt: TGCGCCAGCAGCCAAGTGCCTAGCGGGACTAGCTCCTACGAGCAGTACTTC

d_call: .
j_call: TRBJ1-5
clone_size: .
v_call: TRBV11-2
cdr3_aa: CASSAQGNQPQHF
cdr3_nt: TGTGCCAGCAGCGCCCAGGGAAATCAGCCCCAGCATTTT

d_call: .
j_call: TRBJ2-1
clone_size: .
v_call: TRBV5-1
cdr3_aa: CASSLVASEVLEQFF
cdr3_nt: TGCGCCAGCAGCTTGGTGGCTAGCGAGGTTTTGGAGCAGTTCTTC

d_call: TRBD1
j_call: TRBJ1-5
clone_size: few
v_call: TRBV2
cdr3_aa: CASSLPQGDYSNQPQHF
cdr3_nt: TGTGCCAGCAGTCTACCCCAGGGGGACTATAGCAATCAGCCCCAGCATTTT

d_call: .
j_call: TRBJ1-1
clone_size: .
v_call: TRBV4-1
cdr3_aa: CASSEGVVAWDSEAFF
cdr3_nt: TGCGCCAGCAGCGAAGGGGTTGTCGCCTGGGATTCTGAAGCTTTCTTT

d_call: TRBD2
j_call: TRBJ2-4
clone_size: .
v_call: TRBV19
cdr3_aa: CASSIALAGGDIQYF
cdr3_nt: TGTGCCAGTAGTATCGCACTAGCGGGGGGGGACATTCAGTACTTC

d_call: TRBD1
j_call: TRBJ2-7
clone_size: many
v_call: TRBV7-2
cdr3_aa: CASSYTGGSYEQYF
cdr3_nt: TGTGCCAGCAGCTACACAGGGGGCTCCTACGAGCAGTACTTC

d_call: TRBD2
j_call: TRBJ2-7
clone_size: many
v_call: TRBV2
cdr3_aa: CASSDLGLAGIKSSYEQYF
cdr3_nt: TGTGCCAGCAGTGACCTAGGACTAGCGGGGATAAAGAGCTCCTACGAGCAGTACTTC

d_call: .
j_call: TRBJ2-1
clone_size: few
v_call: TRBV5-1
cdr3_aa: CASSLLGERYNEQFF
cdr3_nt: TGCGCCAGCAGCTTGTTAGGGGAGCGGTACAATGAGCAGTTCTTC

d_call: TRBD1
j_call: TRBJ2-7
clone_size: .
v_call: TRBV20-1
cdr3_aa: CSAPGTGTTYEQYF
cdr3_nt: TGCAGTGCGCCCGGGACAGGGACGACCTACGAGCAGTACTTC